This entry lists 19 T cell receptor beta chains sequenced from one sample in a study of blood T cells in healthy people across ages (dated by TCRdb to 2014 to 2015). Libraries came from 5' RACE. For sequencing, an Illumina HiSeq 2500 was employed. A second PCR of about 6 to 12 cycles was run with a J-beta primer mix and a sample-barcoded 5' primer. TCRdb reprocessing: public reads trimmed at Q25 with fastp, clones called with MiXCR, in-frame beta chains kept. All rows with the same CDR3 protein become a single entry with the most common DNA and genes. The sample yields some 930,000 distinct CDR3 sequences; 25% to 30% were counted once. The ten largest clones represent roughly 10% of the sample. This sample was shared with a second study, whose subject was T cells of mothers and their children.

The sequencing input was blood. Receptors were obtained from a woman aged 40-49 years in good health.

This clonotype was found a few times. The chain is built from TRBV5-1 and TRBJ1-1, with 9 bases that match TRBD1. The CDR3 loop spans 18 amino acids. Germline trimming cut 4 bases from V and 4 bases from J; bases unmatched to any gene: 17. CDR1 is SGHRS, CDR2 YFSETQ, per germline. This CDR3 is CASSNPRDRARISTEAFF. The CDR3 DNA is TGCGCCAGCAGCAACCCCCGGGACAGGGCTCGTATTAGCACTGAAGCTTTCTTT.

This rearrangement joins TRBV5-6 to TRBJ2-2; no clear D gene. There are 14 residues in the CDR3. Germline-derived CDR1 and CDR2 are SGHDT and YYEEEE. Trimming took 0 bases from V and 2 from J, leaving 5 bases between them. CDR3 nucleotide sequence: TGTGCCAGCAGCTTGGACGATAACACCGGGGAGCTGTTTTTT. Translation: CASSLDDNTGELFF. The full variable domain, its missing parts supplied by reference TRBV5-6 and TRBJ2-2, is DAGVTQSPTHLIKTRGQQVTLRCSPKSGHDTVSWYQQALGQGPQFIFQYYEEEERQRGNFPDRFSGHQFPNYSSELNVNALLLGDSALYLCASSLDDNTGELFFGEGSRLTVL.

The chain joins TRBV7-6 to TRBJ1-1; D gene unclear. This CDR3 spans 15 amino acids. V was clipped by 1 base and J by 5 bases, with 14 bases between them. Germline V gene sequence: CDR1 SGHVS, CDR2 FNYEAQ. This CDR3 reads CASSLGSGGQTEAFF. The CDR3 DNA sequence: TGTGCCAGCAGCTTAGGATCTGGAGGGCAGACTGAAGCTTTCTTT.

This chain joins TRBV20-1 and TRBJ1-1; tentative D call: TRBD1 (6 bases). Trimming left V 6 bases short and J 3 bases short, with 29 bases between. The CDR3 sequence is 18 residues long. In germline, CDR1 is DFQATT, CDR2 SNEGSKA (reference sequence). The CDR3 region has the DNA TGCAGTGCCCCCGTGGCGTTGAGGGGCGGGGGCGGGTACACTGAAGCTTTCTTT. This encodes CSAPVALRGGGGYTEAFF.

In this sample, this clonotype turned up many times. This chain connects TRBV12-3 or TRBV12-4 to TRBJ2-7; perhaps TRBD1 as D (5 bases). V gave up 5 bases and J gave up 0 bases, with 11 bases separating them. CDR3 length: 14 amino acids. The CDR3 sequence: CASSKQAFSYEQYF. CDR3 DNA: TGTGCCAGCAGTAAACAGGCGTTCTCCTACGAGCAGTACTTC.

This chain uses TRBV9 with TRBJ2-1; D might be TRBD2 (7 bases). The length of the CDR3 is 15 residues. Germline CDR1 reads SGDLS; CDR2 reads YYNGEE. Deletions cut 4 bases from V and 13 bases from J, with 24 bases between. CDR3 protein: CASSPQGGALETQFF. The CDR3 bases are TGTGCCAGCAGCCCCCAAGGGGGGGCACTCGAGACCCAGTTCTTC.

Points on this clonotype: With a much larger clone just one base away, this may be a read error. The chain carries TRBV27 and TRBJ2-7, with unresolved D. The V end was cut by 8 bases, the J end by 7 bases, with 12 bases between. Germline V gene data show CDR1 as MNHEY and CDR2 as SMNVEV (reference sequence). The CDR3 has 11 residues. The CDR3 reads CASRQVNEQYF. In nucleotides, the CDR3 is TGTGCCAGCCGCCAGGTCAATGAGCAGTACTTC.

The CDR3 sequence is CASTPGYRTDTQYF. CDR3 coding DNA: TGTGCCAGTACTCCAGGGTACAGGACAGATACGCAGTATTTT. The rearrangement joins TRBV19 to TRBJ2-3; D possibly corresponds to TRBD1 (5 bases). V gave up 7 bases and J gave up 3 bases, with 14 bases separating them. The CDR3 sequence is 14 residues long. The germline gives CDR1 LNHDA, CDR2 SQIVND (reference sequence).

This chain joins TRBV24-1 and TRBJ2-7, with D possibly matching TRBD1 (6 bases). In germline, CDR1 is KGHDR, CDR2 SFDVKD. This CDR3 region has 15 residues. Trimming removed 4 bases from V and 2 bases from J, with 14 bases in between. The CDR3: CATSDPRQVTYEQYF. CDR3 sequence (DNA): TGTGCCACCAGTGACCCCCGACAGGTCACCTACGAGCAGTACTTC.

This clonotype occurred many times. The genes are TRBV18 and TRBJ2-5; maybe TRBD2 (5 bases). Trimming pared 2 bases from V and 4 bases from J, leaving 11 bases between. This CDR3 is 14 amino acids long. Germline V gene data show CDR1 as KGHSH and CDR2 as LQKENI. This CDR3 is CASSPNRGRETQYF. For the CDR3, the DNA is TGTGCCAGCTCACCAAATCGAGGGAGAGAGACCCAGTACTTC. Full variable domain (rest looked up from reference TRBV18 and TRBJ2-5): NAGVMQNPRHLVRRRGQEARLRCSPMKGHSHVYWYRQLPEEGLKFMVYLQKENIIDESGMPKERFSAEFPKEGPSILRIQQVVRGDSAAYFCASSPNRGRETQYFGPGTRLLVL.

This clonotype was counted only a few times. The chain combines TRBV24-1 with TRBJ2-5; the D gene is possibly TRBD1 (6 bases). The CDR3 sequence is 16 residues long. V lost 3 bases and J lost 5, with 18 bases in between. CDR1 KGHDR and CDR2 SFDVKD come from the germline V gene. CDR3 sequence: CATSDVTGSGAETQYF. Here the CDR3 DNA reads TGTGCCACCAGTGATGTTACAGGGAGCGGAGCGGAGACCCAGTACTTC.

This clonotype was seen ten or more times. The chain carries TRBV7-8 and TRBJ2-7, with 12 nucleotides matching TRBD2. Losses at the gene ends were 5 bases for V and 0 bases for J; bases not matched to a gene: 8. CDR3 length equals 17 residues. In germline, CDR1 is SGHVS, CDR2 FQNEAQ. The DNA of the CDR3 is TGTGCCAGCAGCGTAACTAGCGGGGGGATTAGCTCCTACGAGCAGTACTTC. Translating it yields CASSVTSGGISSYEQYF.

This clonotype turned up a few times. This sequence joins TRBV6-1 and TRBJ2-3, with 8 bases identical to TRBD1. Germline CDR1 reads MNHNS; CDR2 reads SASEGT. The CDR3 length is 14 residues. Trimming took 6 bases from V and 4 from J; bases not matched to a gene: 6. The CDR3 region has the DNA TGTGCCAGCAGGTCAGGGGGCGCGGCAGATACGCAGTATTTT. Amino acids: CASRSGGAADTQYF.

This clonotype has a count of ten or more. CDR3 sequence reads: CASSLGGTLGRYNEQFF. The CDR3, as DNA: TGTGCCAGCAGCTTAGGAGGGACACTCGGGCGGTACAATGAGCAGTTCTTC. The rearrangement joins TRBV7-9 to TRBJ2-1, with D perhaps TRBD1 (6 bases). Germline lookup yields CDR1 SEHNR and CDR2 FQNEAQ (reference sequence). The germline V and J ends were trimmed by 1 base and 4 bases, with 17 bases remaining between them. The CDR3 totals 17 residues. The full variable domain, completed using reference TRBV7-9 and TRBJ2-1, is DTGVSQNPRHKITKRGQNVTFRCDPISEHNRLYWYRQTLGQGPEFLTYFQNEAQLEKSRLLSDRFSAERPKGSFSTLEIQRTEQGDSAMYLCASSLGGTLGRYNEQFFGPGTRLTVL.

This clonotype has a handful of counts. The J gene is TRBJ2-1, the V gene TRBV10-3; D remains ambiguous. The CDR3 has 15 amino acids. V lost 3 bases and J lost 7, with 16 bases in between. Germline-derived CDR1 and CDR2 are ENHRY and SYGVKD. DNA for the CDR3: TGTGCCATCAGTGATCCCGGAGCGCCCTTTAATGAGCAGTTCTTC. It is translated as CAISDPGAPFNEQFF.

The genes are TRBV6-5 and TRBJ1-4; TRBD1 aligns across 7 bases. Germline lookup yields CDR1 MNHEY and CDR2 SVGAGI. This CDR3 comprises 14 residues. J lost 8 bases, V lost 4 bases, and 7 bases had no gene match. Written as DNA, the CDR3 is TGTGCCAGCAGTTCACAGGGGCTTCGGGAAAAACTGTTTTTT. Its protein is CASSSQGLREKLFF.

Concerning this clonotype itself: Germline and junction disagree at one end, which may indicate a read error. The chain combines TRBV5-4 with TRBJ2-1; D is unclear. From germline, CDR1 is SGHNT and CDR2 YYREEE (reference sequence). There are 15 residues in the CDR3. The CDR3 bases are TGTGCCAGCAGCCCGACACCGAGCTCCCACAATGAGCAGTTCTTC. Its translation is CASSPTPSSHNEQFF.

This clonotype showed up just once. A much larger clone differs from this one at a single base, so this may be a read error. This sequence joins TRBV7-9 and TRBJ1-2; D remains ambiguous. The CDR3 is 13 amino acids. The germline V gene encodes CDR1 SEHNR and CDR2 FQNEAQ (reference sequence). The germline V and J ends were trimmed by 5 bases and 2 bases, with 9 bases remaining between them. The CDR3 DNA reads TGTGCCAGCAGCCGCATAGTGAACTATGGCTACACCTTC. It codes for CASSRIVNYGYTF.

This clonotype has just a few counts. V usage is TRBV25-1 and J usage is TRBJ1-2, with D unresolved. The CDR3 covers 13 residues. Germline assignment: CDR1 MGHDK and CDR2 SYGVNS. Trimming stripped 3 bases from V and 4 bases from J, with 9 bases between. This CDR3 is CASSDPGFYGYTF. As DNA, the CDR3 is TGTGCCAGCAGTGATCCAGGCTTCTATGGCTACACCTTC.